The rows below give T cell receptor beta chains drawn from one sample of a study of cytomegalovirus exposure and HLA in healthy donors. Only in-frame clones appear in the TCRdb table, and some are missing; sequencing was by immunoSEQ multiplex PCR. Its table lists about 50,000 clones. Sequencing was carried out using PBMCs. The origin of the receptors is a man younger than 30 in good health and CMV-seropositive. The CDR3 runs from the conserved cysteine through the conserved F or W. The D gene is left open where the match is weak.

cdr3_aa: CASRPPRGAGTGELFF
j_call: TRBJ2-2
d_call: .
v_call: TRBV7-9

cdr3_aa: CASTSAIAGLGGTDTQYF
j_call: TRBJ2-3
d_call: TRBD2
v_call: TRBV5-4

cdr3_aa: CASSLGLAGLHNEQFF
j_call: TRBJ2-1
d_call: TRBD2
v_call: TRBV5-1

cdr3_aa: CASSPGDRVNTIYF
j_call: TRBJ1-3
d_call: TRBD1
v_call: TRBV18

cdr3_aa: CASSDSGGSGANVLTF
j_call: TRBJ2-6
d_call: TRBD2
v_call: TRBV6-4

cdr3_aa: CASGLVPEGNTEAFF
j_call: TRBJ1-1
d_call: .
v_call: TRBV12-5

cdr3_aa: CSVSDRAFF
j_call: TRBJ1-1
d_call: .
v_call: TRBV29-1

cdr3_aa: CASSSIADAYEQYF
j_call: TRBJ2-7
d_call: .
v_call: TRBV6-1

cdr3_aa: CASSLYLASTFGYTF
j_call: TRBJ1-2
d_call: .
v_call: TRBV5-1

cdr3_aa: CASRFLADNEQFF
j_call: TRBJ2-1
d_call: TRBD2
v_call: TRBV5-6

cdr3_aa: CASSEFPGEGYRNSPLHF
j_call: TRBJ1-6
d_call: .
v_call: TRBV10-2

cdr3_aa: CASEVGPGRSNQPQHF
j_call: TRBJ1-5
d_call: .
v_call: TRBV30

cdr3_aa: CASTLVQGHGTEQYF
j_call: TRBJ2-7
d_call: .
v_call: TRBV6-6

cdr3_aa: CASSLAVSVNQPQHF
j_call: TRBJ1-5
d_call: .
v_call: TRBV7-8

cdr3_aa: CASSPGQLAGGFYNEQFF
j_call: TRBJ2-1
d_call: TRBD2
v_call: TRBV18

cdr3_aa: CASSSQGAAKYEQYF
j_call: TRBJ2-7
d_call: TRBD1
v_call: TRBV27

cdr3_aa: CASNVDPGDRGRNTIYF
j_call: TRBJ1-3
d_call: TRBD1
v_call: TRBV9

cdr3_aa: CASSTDSDRAFF
j_call: TRBJ1-1
d_call: .
v_call: TRBV5-4

cdr3_aa: CASSSSGTEGLPSYEQYF
j_call: TRBJ2-7
d_call: TRBD1
v_call: TRBV7-8

cdr3_aa: CASSYGLAGGTDTQYF
j_call: TRBJ2-3
d_call: TRBD2
v_call: TRBV6-5

cdr3_aa: CAISPGHITYEQYF
j_call: TRBJ2-7
d_call: .
v_call: TRBV10-3

cdr3_aa: CASSTTGGAYGYTF
j_call: TRBJ1-2
d_call: TRBD1
v_call: TRBV19